A selection of T cell receptor beta chains follows, all from one sample in a study of cytomegalovirus exposure and HLA in healthy donors. Here immunoSEQ multiplex PCR was the method, and the copy in TCRdb shows in-frame clones only, minus some. Among around 240,000 clones listed, 82% were seen once. The sequencing sample was made of PBMCs. These receptors were obtained from a woman aged 40-49 years in good health and CMV-seropositive. Each CDR3 is given with its conserved first and last residue. D genes are given only for firm matches. Part of the rows lack a size; the others show once, few, many or a class for expanded clones.

d_gene: NA
j_gene: TRBJ1-1
v_gene: TRBV4-1
abundance: few
CDR3aa: CASSQGEGTEAFF
CDR3nt: TGCGCCAGCAGCCAAGGCGAGGGCACTGAAGCTTTCTTT

d_gene: NA
j_gene: TRBJ1-5
v_gene: TRBV30
abundance: few
CDR3aa: CAWSAGHLNQPQHF
CDR3nt: TGTGCCTGGAGTGCCGGACACCTCAATCAGCCCCAGCATTTT

d_gene: NA
j_gene: TRBJ1-5
v_gene: TRBV6-5
abundance: NA
CDR3aa: CASSHPGADQPQHF
CDR3nt: TGTGCCAGCAGTCATCCGGGTGCGGATCAGCCCCAGCATTTT

d_gene: TRBD1
j_gene: TRBJ1-5
v_gene: TRBV19
abundance: NA
CDR3aa: CASRSDRANQPQHF
CDR3nt: TGTGCCAGTAGGTCGGACAGGGCGAATCAGCCCCAGCATTTT

d_gene: TRBD1
j_gene: TRBJ1-1
v_gene: TRBV6-1
abundance: NA
CDR3aa: CASSERGGRYEAFF
CDR3nt: TGTGCCAGCAGTGAAAGAGGGGGCAGGTATGAAGCTTTCTTT

d_gene: TRBD1
j_gene: TRBJ1-1
v_gene: TRBV5-4
abundance: few
CDR3aa: CASSLPLGTGVPFF
CDR3nt: TGTGCCAGCAGTCTTCCTTTGGGGACAGGGGTACCTTTCTTT

d_gene: TRBD1
j_gene: TRBJ1-2
v_gene: TRBV4-1
abundance: few
CDR3aa: CASRRGMRDRGHYGYTF
CDR3nt: TGCGCCAGCAGGCGTGGTATGAGGGACAGGGGGCACTATGGCTACACCTTC

d_gene: TRBD2
j_gene: TRBJ2-1
v_gene: TRBV7-9
abundance: NA
CDR3aa: CASSYRTSGNNEQFF
CDR3nt: TGTGCCAGCAGTTATAGGACTAGCGGGAACAATGAGCAGTTCTTC

d_gene: NA
j_gene: TRBJ2-7
v_gene: TRBV25-1
abundance: NA
CDR3aa: CASNEATGEASYEQYF
CDR3nt: TGTGCCAGCAACGAAGCTACAGGGGAGGCATCCTACGAGCAGTACTTC

d_gene: NA
j_gene: TRBJ2-1
v_gene: TRBV6-5
abundance: once
CDR3aa: CASSYSRAGLYNEQFF
CDR3nt: TGTGCCAGCAGTTACTCTAGGGCGGGACTTTACAATGAGCAGTTCTTC

d_gene: NA
j_gene: TRBJ2-7
v_gene: TRBV28
abundance: NA
CDR3aa: CASSPGTSWAYF
CDR3nt: TGTGCCAGCAGTCCCGGGACTTCCTGGGCCTACTTC

d_gene: NA
j_gene: TRBJ2-1
v_gene: TRBV5-6
abundance: once
CDR3aa: CASHSYNEQFF
CDR3nt: TGTGCCAGCCACAGCTACAATGAGCAGTTCTTC

d_gene: TRBD1
j_gene: TRBJ1-2
v_gene: TRBV4-3
abundance: few
CDR3aa: CASRRVGQGKNYGYTF
CDR3nt: TGCGCCAGCAGACGGGTGGGACAGGGGAAAAACTATGGCTACACCTTC

d_gene: NA
j_gene: TRBJ2-7
v_gene: TRBV6-1
abundance: NA
CDR3aa: CASAPSQGTEQYF
CDR3nt: TGTGCCAGCGCACCGTCTCAGGGGACCGAGCAGTACTTC

d_gene: NA
j_gene: TRBJ2-7
v_gene: TRBV7-9
abundance: NA
CDR3aa: CASSLVSLNRDEQYF
CDR3nt: TGTGCCAGCAGCTTAGTCTCTCTTAACCGCGACGAGCAGTACTTC

d_gene: TRBD1
j_gene: TRBJ2-5
v_gene: TRBV18
abundance: NA
CDR3aa: CASSPLTGKETQYF
CDR3nt: TGTGCCAGCTCACCACTGACAGGGAAGGAGACCCAGTACTTC

d_gene: TRBD1
j_gene: TRBJ1-2
v_gene: TRBV5-5
abundance: NA
CDR3aa: CASSSWTGSGYTF
CDR3nt: TGTGCCAGCAGCTCCTGGACAGGGTCTGGCTACACCTTC

d_gene: NA
j_gene: TRBJ2-7
v_gene: TRBV6-1
abundance: NA
CDR3aa: CATTWGPQDFYEQYF
CDR3nt: TGTGCCACCACGTGGGGGCCACAAGACTTCTACGAGCAGTACTTC

d_gene: TRBD2
j_gene: TRBJ2-7
v_gene: TRBV6-1
abundance: NA
CDR3aa: CASSETGGGPYEQYF
CDR3nt: TGTGCCAGCAGTGAAACCGGCGGGGGGCCCTACGAGCAGTACTTC

d_gene: NA
j_gene: TRBJ1-4
v_gene: TRBV30
abundance: NA
CDR3aa: CAWSVGANRNEKLFF
CDR3nt: TGTGCCTGGAGTGTGGGGGCCAACCGAAATGAAAAACTGTTTTTT

d_gene: NA
j_gene: TRBJ2-1
v_gene: TRBV27
abundance: NA
CDR3aa: CASSRPGPLSNEQFF
CDR3nt: TGTGCCAGCAGTCGTCCGGGTCCCTTATCCAATGAGCAGTTCTTC

d_gene: TRBD2
j_gene: TRBJ2-3
v_gene: TRBV5-4
abundance: NA
CDR3aa: CASSISGGATDTQYF
CDR3nt: TGTGCCAGCAGCATCAGCGGGGGGGCCACAGATACGCAGTATTTT

d_gene: NA
j_gene: TRBJ2-3
v_gene: TRBV5-1
abundance: NA
CDR3aa: CASSLSRVGSTDTQYF
CDR3nt: TGCGCCAGCAGCTTGTCCAGGGTAGGGAGCACAGATACGCAGTATTTT